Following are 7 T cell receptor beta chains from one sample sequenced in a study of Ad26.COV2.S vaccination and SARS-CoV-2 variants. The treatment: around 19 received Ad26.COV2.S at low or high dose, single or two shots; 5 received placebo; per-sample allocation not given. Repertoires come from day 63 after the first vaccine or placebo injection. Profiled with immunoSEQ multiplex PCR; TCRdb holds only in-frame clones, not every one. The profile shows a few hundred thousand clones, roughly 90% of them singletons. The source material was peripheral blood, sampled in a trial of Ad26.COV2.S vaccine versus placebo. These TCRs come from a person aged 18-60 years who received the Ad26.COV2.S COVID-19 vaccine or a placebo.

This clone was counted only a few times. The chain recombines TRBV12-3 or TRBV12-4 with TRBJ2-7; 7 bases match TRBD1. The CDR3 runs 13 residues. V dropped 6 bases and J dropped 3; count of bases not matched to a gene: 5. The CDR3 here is CASRKGQVYEQYF. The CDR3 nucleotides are TGTGCCAGCAGGAAAGGACAGGTCTACGAGCAGTACTTC.

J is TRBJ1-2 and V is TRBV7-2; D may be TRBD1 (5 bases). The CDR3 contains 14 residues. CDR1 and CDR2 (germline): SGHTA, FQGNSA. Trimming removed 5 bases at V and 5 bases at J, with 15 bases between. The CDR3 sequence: CASSQSRAGYGYTF. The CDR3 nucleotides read TGTGCCAGCAGCCAAAGCAGGGCTGGGTATGGCTACACCTTC.

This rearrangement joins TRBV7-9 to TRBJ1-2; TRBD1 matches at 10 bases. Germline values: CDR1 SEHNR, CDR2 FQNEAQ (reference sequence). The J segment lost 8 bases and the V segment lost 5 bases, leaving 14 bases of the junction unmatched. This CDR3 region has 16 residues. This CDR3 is CASSTLNDRGHGGYTF. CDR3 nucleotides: TGTGCCAGCAGCACATTAAACGACAGGGGGCATGGAGGCTACACCTTC.

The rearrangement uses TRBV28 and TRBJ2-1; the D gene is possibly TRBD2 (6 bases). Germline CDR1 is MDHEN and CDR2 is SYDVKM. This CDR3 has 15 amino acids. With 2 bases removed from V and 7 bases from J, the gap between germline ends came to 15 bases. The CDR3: CASSLGGKGMNEQFF. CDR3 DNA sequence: TGTGCCAGCAGTTTAGGGGGGAAGGGTATGAATGAGCAGTTCTTC.

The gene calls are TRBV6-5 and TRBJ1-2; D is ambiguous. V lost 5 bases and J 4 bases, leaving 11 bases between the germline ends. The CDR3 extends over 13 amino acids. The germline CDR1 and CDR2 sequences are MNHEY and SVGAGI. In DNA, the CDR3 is TGTGCCAGCAGTCGGGTCCGGAGCTATGGCTACACCTTC. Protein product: CASSRVRSYGYTF.

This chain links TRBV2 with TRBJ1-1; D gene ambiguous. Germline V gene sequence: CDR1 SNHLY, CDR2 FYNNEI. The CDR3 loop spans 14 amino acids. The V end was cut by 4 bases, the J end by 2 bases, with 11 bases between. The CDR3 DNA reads TGTGCCAGCAGTGTGTCGGCGGGCAACACTGAAGCTTTCTTT. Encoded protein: CASSVSAGNTEAFF.

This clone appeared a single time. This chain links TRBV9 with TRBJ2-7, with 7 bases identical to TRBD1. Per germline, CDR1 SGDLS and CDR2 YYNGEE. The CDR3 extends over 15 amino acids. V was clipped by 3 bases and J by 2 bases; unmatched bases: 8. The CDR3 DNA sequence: TGTGCCAGCAGCGCCGGACAGGCGAACCCCTACGAGCAGTACTTC. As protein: CASSAGQANPYEQYF.